The rows below give T cell receptor beta chains drawn from one sample of a study of T cell changes during pregnancy in multiple sclerosis. Assay used: immunoSEQ multiplex PCR; TCRdb lists only in-frame clones, some missing. The sample holds about 64,000 clones, approximately 91% seen once. Sequences were derived from peripheral blood, sampled in the second trimester of pregnancy. The source is a female donor with multiple sclerosis, enrolled in a pregnancy study. CDR3s include the opening cysteine and the closing phenylalanine or tryptophan. The D gene is left open where the match is weak. Size is omitted from some rows. Given values are once, few, many or a class for expanded clones.

v_call,j_call,clone_size,d_call,cdr3_aa,cdr3_nt
TRBV5-4,TRBJ2-3,NA,NA,CASSLSGRGDTQYF,TGTGCCAGCAGCTTGAGTGGGCGGGGAGATACGCAGTATTTT
TRBV7-3,TRBJ2-2,NA,TRBD1,CASSISPGGANTGELFF,TGTGCCAGCAGCATCTCTCCAGGGGGCGCGAACACCGGGGAGCTGTTTTTT
TRBV30,TRBJ2-5,NA,TRBD2,CAWSWEGTQYF,TGTGCCTGGAGCTGGGAGGGGACCCAGTACTTC
TRBV5-1,TRBJ2-2,NA,NA,CASSLDAQNTGELFF,TGCGCCAGCAGCTTGGATGCACAGAACACCGGGGAGCTGTTTTTT
TRBV11-2,TRBJ1-2,NA,NA,CASSFPEDSRYGYTF,TGTGCCAGCAGCTTTCCCGAAGACAGCCGCTATGGCTACACCTTC
TRBV7-2,TRBJ2-2,NA,TRBD2,CASSLVGTSDTGELFF,TGTGCCAGCAGCTTAGTCGGGACTAGTGACACCGGGGAGCTGTTTTTT
TRBV5-1,TRBJ1-5,NA,TRBD1,CASSLSGTGLGQPQHF,TGCGCCAGCAGCTTGTCCGGGACAGGCCTTGGTCAGCCCCAGCATTTT
TRBV4-1,TRBJ1-2,once,NA,CASSLGGKGGYTF,TGCGCCAGCAGCCTCGGGGGGAAAGGTGGCTACACCTTC
TRBV7-2,TRBJ1-2,NA,NA,CASSLGVRVYGYTF,TGTGCCAGCAGCTTAGGCGTCAGGGTCTATGGCTACACCTTC
TRBV27,TRBJ2-3,NA,TRBD2,CASSHGTTSGGTQYF,TGTGCCAGCAGTCACGGGACTACCTCGGGGGGTACGCAGTATTTT
TRBV7-9,TRBJ2-3,NA,TRBD2,CASSLGSGGEGTQYF,TGTGCCAGCAGCTTAGGTAGCGGGGGGGAAGGTACGCAGTATTTT
TRBV7-8,TRBJ2-1,NA,TRBD1,CASSLGPGGLNEQFF,TGTGCCAGCAGCTTAGGTCCAGGGGGTCTTAATGAGCAGTTCTTC
TRBV6-5,TRBJ2-5,NA,TRBD2,CASSYSSGGRETQYF,TGTGCCAGCAGTTATTCTAGCGGGGGACGGGAGACCCAGTACTTC
TRBV5-1,TRBJ1-6,NA,NA,CASSLVIGRNSPLHF,TGCGCCAGCAGCTTGGTTATCGGCAGGAATTCACCCCTCCACTTT
TRBV6-5,TRBJ2-1,NA,NA,CASSLRGFDEQFF,TGTGCCAGCAGCCTCCGGGGGTTCGATGAGCAGTTCTTC
TRBV6-1,TRBJ2-2,NA,TRBD1,CASSPGQGDTGELFF,TGTGCCAGCAGTCCTGGACAGGGGGACACCGGGGAGCTGTTTTTT
TRBV5-5,TRBJ1-1,NA,NA,CASSLGLQTMNTEAFF,TGTGCCAGCAGCTTGGGCCTCCAAACAATGAACACTGAAGCTTTCTTT
TRBV11-3,TRBJ1-1,once,NA,CASGTGLTEAFF,TGTGCCAGCGGAACGGGACTGACTGAAGCTTTCTTT
TRBV5-8,TRBJ1-5,NA,TRBD1,CASSPGQYNNQPQHF,TGTGCCAGCAGCCCGGGACAGTACAACAATCAGCCCCAGCATTTT
TRBV30,TRBJ1-1,NA,NA,CAWTRLGGNTEAFF,TGTGCCTGGACGAGGCTCGGGGGGAACACTGAAGCTTTCTTT
TRBV9,TRBJ2-7,NA,NA,CASSVRQDDEQYF,TGTGCCAGCAGCGTACGACAGGATGACGAGCAGTACTTC
TRBV19,TRBJ1-6,NA,NA,CASRPLPADNSPLHF,TGTGCCAGTAGGCCGCTACCCGCCGATAATTCACCCCTCCACTTT
TRBV9,TRBJ1-3,once,NA,CASSDQTGSGNTIYF,TGTGCCAGCAGCGACCAGACAGGATCTGGAAACACCATATATTTT
TRBV7-9,TRBJ1-1,few,NA,CASSSPGNTEAFF,TGTGCCAGCAGCTCGCCAGGTAACACTGAAGCTTTCTTT
TRBV4-3,TRBJ1-2,NA,NA,CASSQAEGRGYTF,TGCGCCAGCAGCCAAGCAGAGGGGAGGGGCTACACCTTC
TRBV11-3,TRBJ1-2,NA,TRBD1,CASSGLDRGLNYGYTF,TGTGCCAGCAGCGGACTGGACAGGGGCTTAAACTATGGCTACACCTTC
TRBV20-1,TRBJ1-4,NA,NA,CSAYNEKLFF,TGCAGTGCTTATAATGAAAAACTGTTTTTT
TRBV27,TRBJ1-1,NA,NA,CASSLGRITEAFF,TGTGCCAGCAGTTTAGGGCGAATCACTGAAGCTTTCTTT
TRBV5-4,TRBJ2-1,NA,NA,CASSSPGAGNEQFF,TGTGCCAGCAGCTCCCCCGGGGCGGGAAATGAGCAGTTCTTC
TRBV14,TRBJ2-5,NA,TRBD1,CASSQLQGGQETQYF,TGTGCCAGCAGCCAACTACAGGGGGGACAAGAGACCCAGTACTTC
TRBV5-6,TRBJ1-4,NA,NA,CASSDGQTTNEKLFF,TGTGCCAGCAGCGATGGACAGACAACTAATGAAAAACTGTTTTTT
TRBV28,TRBJ2-5,NA,TRBD2,CASSTSGGQRETQYF,TGTGCCAGCAGCACCAGCGGGGGTCAGAGGGAGACCCAGTACTTC
TRBV13,TRBJ1-2,NA,NA,CASSPDTLYGYTF,TGTGCCAGCAGCCCCGACACTCTCTATGGCTACACCTTC
TRBV7-6,TRBJ1-6,few,NA,CASSSEGGGNHNSPLHF,TGTGCCAGCAGCTCAGAGGGGGGAGGGAATCATAATTCACCCCTCCACTTT
TRBV5-1,TRBJ2-3,NA,TRBD2,CASRMSGGDTDTQYF,TGCGCCAGCAGGATGAGCGGGGGGGACACAGATACGCAGTATTTT